This T cell receptor (beta chain) appears in the sequencing data of a study of Tregs in tolerant kidney transplant recipients. Trimming removed 6 bases at V and 5 bases at J, with 14 bases between. The CDR3 contains 14 residues. Germline-derived CDR1 and CDR2 are MNHEY and SMNVEV (reference sequence). Mixed chimerism was transient after nonmyeloablative marrow transplants from related graft donors. Assay: immunoSEQ multiplex PCR; the TCRdb copy retains only in-frame clones and omits some. The repertoire holds 50,000 or so clones, with more than 70% as singletons. Material: CD8+ T cells from blood (PBMCs), obtained 12 months after the transplant. This clonotype was sampled from a human patient who received a combined kidney and bone marrow transplant. The graft donor may have given rise to some T cells. The rearrangement uses TRBV27 and TRBJ2-4; D is unclear. The CDR3 sequence is CASSLRGSQNIQYF. CDR3 bases: TGTGCCAGCAGCCTTCGTGGTAGCCAAAACATTCAGTACTTC.